This passage covers 22 T cell receptor beta chains from one sample sequenced in a study of sequential checkpoint blockade in melanoma. Generated by immunoSEQ multiplex PCR, the TCRdb table keeps only in-frame clones and is missing some. The data contain about 13,000 clones, 27% of them seen just once; the ten biggest clones take up around 16%. The treatment was: randomized to nivolumab then ipilimumab (arm A) or the reverse (arm B). The material sequenced was tumor tissue (inferred from file names), taken from a patient given nivolumab and ipilimumab in sequence. The receptors were gathered from a human donor with melanoma.

This clone occurred a few times. This sequence joins TRBV9 and TRBJ2-7; 12 bases match TRBD1. The CDR3 loop spans 17 amino acids. Germline assignment: CDR1 SGDLS and CDR2 YYNGEE. Unmatched junction bases numbered 14, after V lost 5 bases and J lost 5 bases. Here the CDR3 DNA reads TGTGCCAGCAGAGAGACACTCCCGGGACAGGGGGCGGACGAGCAGTACTTC. Translated, it gives CASRETLPGQGADEQYF.

The genes are TRBV11-3 and TRBJ2-7; 10 bases fit TRBD2. The CDR3 is 15 amino acids. The trim removed 3 bases at V and 7 bases at J, leaving 9 bases unmatched. The germline CDR1 and CDR2 sequences are SGHNT and YENEEA. DNA of the CDR3: TGTGCCAGCAGCTTCGGCAGCGGGAGGGCGAGGGAGCAGTACTTC. This encodes CASSFGSGRAREQYF.

The sample holds a few counts of this clone. The chain links TRBV5-1 to TRBJ1-2; perhaps TRBD1 as D (6 bases). Germline V CDR1 and CDR2: SGHRS, YFSETQ. The CDR3 is 14 amino acids. V was cut by 3 bases and J by 4 bases, with 13 bases left in between. The CDR3, as DNA: TGCGCCAGCAGCTCAGGGGACAAGGGCTATGGCTACACCTTC. It encodes CASSSGDKGYGYTF. Full variable domain (outside the CDR3, taken from reference TRBV5-1 and TRBJ1-2): KAGVTQTPRYLIKTRGQQVTLSCSPISGHRSVSWYQQTPGQGLQFLFEYFSETQRNKGNFPGRFSGRQFSNSRSEMNVSTLELGDSALYLCASSSGDKGYGYTFGSGTRLTVV.

The sample holds one count of this clone. V and J are TRBV12-5 and TRBJ2-1; no clear D. Germline V gene sequence: CDR1 LGHNT, CDR2 FRNRAP. This CDR3 has 21 residues. The germline V and J ends were trimmed by 4 bases and 3 bases, with 31 bases remaining between them. CDR3 sequence reads: CASGWPPGVSTSHWIYNEQFF. The CDR3 DNA reads as TGTGCTAGTGGTTGGCCTCCTGGGGTCAGTACCTCACATTGGATCTACAATGAGCAGTTCTTC. Full variable domain (outside the CDR3, taken from reference TRBV12-5 and TRBJ2-1): DARVTQTPRHKVTEMGQEVTMRCQPILGHNTVFWYRQTMMQGLELLAYFRNRAPLDDSGMPKDRFSAEMPDATLATLKIQPSEPRDSAVYFCASGWPPGVSTSHWIYNEQFFGPGTRLTVL.

This clone was seen a few times. The genes are TRBV28 and TRBJ1-2; tentative D call: TRBD1 (5 bases). Trimming pared 6 bases from V and 0 bases from J, leaving 17 bases between. Germline CDR1 MDHEN, CDR2 SYDVKM. This CDR3 is 16 amino acids long. The CDR3 protein is CASSSTGTPSNYGYTF. DNA of the CDR3: TGTGCCAGCAGCTCTACCGGGACCCCGTCTAACTATGGCTACACCTTC.

V usage is TRBV18 and J usage is TRBJ2-7; D not certain. V was shortened by 6 bases and J by 7 bases, with 16 bases between the two germline ends. CDR1 is KGHSH, CDR2 LQKENI, per germline. The CDR3 sequence is 13 residues long. The CDR3: CASSTTGSWEQYF. CDR3 DNA: TGTGCCAGCTCTACCACCGGGTCTTGGGAGCAGTACTTC.

The chain combines TRBV11-3 with TRBJ1-2, with 9 bases aligning to TRBD1. Trimming at V came to 2 bases and at J to 5 bases, leaving 3 bases not matched to a gene. The CDR3 has 14 residues. Per germline, CDR1 SGHNT and CDR2 YENEEA. The CDR3 sequence is CASSLTGGVYGYTF. The CDR3 region has the DNA TGTGCCAGCAGCTTAACAGGGGGCGTATATGGCTACACCTTC.

The J gene is TRBJ2-7, the V gene TRBV25-1; TRBD1 agrees at 7 bases. This CDR3 spans 14 amino acids. CDR1 is MGHDK, CDR2 SYGVNS, per germline. The trim removed 3 bases at V and 0 bases at J, leaving 2 bases unmatched. CDR3 in DNA: TGTGCCAGCAGTGAGACAGGGAACTCCTACGAGCAGTACTTC. Its protein is CASSETGNSYEQYF.

The chain carries TRBV5-1 and TRBJ2-7; weak D call: TRBD2 (5 bases). The CDR3 covers 15 residues. V was clipped by 1 base and J by 0 bases, with 11 bases between them. CDR1 and CDR2 from the germline V gene are SGHRS and YFSETQ. In DNA form, the CDR3 reads TGCGCCAGCAGCTTGTCGGCCGGGGACTCCTACGAGCAGTACTTC. As protein: CASSLSAGDSYEQYF. The complete variable domain, with remaining parts taken from reference TRBV5-1 and TRBJ2-7, reads KAGVTQTPRYLIKTRGQQVTLSCSPISGHRSVSWYQQTPGQGLQFLFEYFSETQRNKGNFPGRFSGRQFSNSRSEMNVSTLELGDSALYLCASSLSAGDSYEQYFGPGTRLTVT.

The CDR3: CASRSRQGFYEQYF. For the CDR3, the DNA is TGTGCCAGCAGATCCAGACAGGGCTTCTACGAGCAGTACTTC. The rearrangement joins TRBV6-8 to TRBJ2-7; 7 nucleotides align to TRBD1. This CDR3 has 14 amino acids. Unmatched junction bases numbered 8, after V lost 6 bases and J lost 3 bases. Germline V lookup: CDR1 MNHGY, CDR2 SAAAGT.

The chain combines TRBV7-6 with TRBJ2-3; 8 bases match TRBD2. CDR1 is SGHVS and CDR2 is FNYEAQ in the germline V gene. V trimming: 3 bases; J trimming: 7 bases; junction bases outside the gene matches: 12. The length of the CDR3 is 16 residues. The CDR3 DNA follows: TGTGCCAGCAGCTTGGCCGCAAGCGGGAGACTTTATACGCAGTATTTT. This translates into CASSLAASGRLYTQYF.

The J gene is TRBJ2-7, the V gene TRBV19; D perhaps matches TRBD2 (6 bases). The CDR3 contains 11 residues. Per the germline V gene, CDR1 is LNHDA and CDR2 is SQIVND (reference sequence). Trimming removed 6 bases at V and 6 bases at J, with 9 bases between. CDR3 nucleotides: TGTGCCAGTAGCGGAGGGTTCGAGCAGTACTTC. Translating it yields CASSGGFEQYF. Looking up the rest from reference TRBV19 and TRBJ2-7 gives the full variable domain: DGGITQSPKYLFRKEGQNVTLSCEQNLNHDAMYWYRQDPGQGLRLIYYSQIVNDFQKGDIAEGYSVSREKKESFPLTVTSAQKNPTAFYLCASSGGFEQYFGPGTRLTVT.

This clone was detected many times. The chain has TRBV11-3 and TRBJ1-2; possibly TRBD1 for D (6 bases). Trimming removed 4 bases from V and 8 bases from J, with 17 bases in between. The CDR3 length is 14 residues. CDR1 is SGHNT, CDR2 YENEEA, per germline. CDR3 bases: TGTGCCAGCAGCTCAATCACCACAGGGTGGGGCTACACCTTC. It translates to CASSSITTGWGYTF.

This rearrangement joins TRBV28 to TRBJ1-1; D possibly corresponds to TRBD1 (5 bases). CDR1 is MDHEN, CDR2 SYDVKM, per germline. The CDR3 consists of 16 residues. V was shortened by 4 bases and J by 0 bases, with 15 bases between the two germline ends. The CDR3 protein is CASSWPLQDLNTEAFF. DNA for the CDR3: TGTGCCAGCAGTTGGCCACTACAGGATTTGAACACTGAAGCTTTCTTT.

This sequence joins TRBV19 and TRBJ1-1; D is unresolved. In germline, CDR1 is LNHDA, CDR2 SQIVND (reference sequence). The CDR3 has 11 residues. The V end was cut by 7 bases, the J end by 3 bases, with 6 bases between. The CDR3 DNA reads TGTGCCAGTAATTTGGACACTGAAGCTTTCTTT. It codes for CASNLDTEAFF.

About this clone: One end of the junction does not line up with germline, which may come from a read error. The chain joins TRBV28 to TRBJ2-1; 14 positions agree with TRBD2. The CDR3 extends over 14 amino acids. Germline V gives CDR1 MDHEN, CDR2 SYDVKM. CDR3 bases: TGTGCCAGCAGACCGGGACTAGCGGGAGCAGCCAGGATCTTC. Protein: CASRPGLAGAARIF.

This clone appeared a few times. The chain combines TRBV23-1 with TRBJ1-2; TRBD1 might be the D (5 bases). TRBV23-1 is assigned to the ORF class and has an uncertain function. Trimming took 6 bases from V and 7 from J, leaving 24 bases between them. The CDR3 loop spans 16 amino acids. The CDR3 nucleotides read TGCGCCAGCAGCCAGTCGGACACCCCAGTCGAAGGTGGCTACACCTTC. It is translated as CASSQSDTPVEGGYTF.

The chain carries TRBV5-1 and TRBJ2-3; unclear D gene. This CDR3 region has 14 residues. Germline CDR1 SGHRS, CDR2 YFSETQ. The germline V and J ends were trimmed by 4 bases and 0 bases, with 9 bases remaining between them. This chain's CDR3 is CASSLDGSTDTQYF. In DNA, the CDR3 is TGCGCCAGCAGCCTGGACGGGAGCACAGATACGCAGTATTTT.

There are a few counts of this clone. V usage is TRBV11-3 and J usage is TRBJ2-7; D possibly uses TRBD1 or TRBD2 (5 bases each). The V end was cut by 5 bases, the J end by 0 bases, with 14 bases between. Germline CDR1 is SGHNT and CDR2 is YENEEA. This CDR3 region has 15 residues. CDR3 bases: TGTGCCAGCAGCCAGGGACCCAGGAGCTCCTACGAGCAGTACTTC. Its protein is CASSQGPRSSYEQYF.

This clone was detected a few times. The chain couples TRBV11-3 to TRBJ1-4, with 7 bases fitting TRBD1. The germline V gene has CDR1 SGHNT and CDR2 YENEEA. The CDR3 has 17 residues. The ends lost 5 bases at V and 5 bases at J; junction bases unmatched: 14. The CDR3 loop reads CASSHLTGQNLNEKLFF. The DNA of the CDR3 is TGTGCCAGCAGCCATTTGACGGGACAGAACTTGAATGAAAAACTGTTTTTT. Drawing the rest from reference TRBV11-3 and TRBJ1-4, the complete variable domain is EAGVVQSPRYKIIEKKQPVAFWCNPISGHNTLYWYLQNLGQGPELLIRYENEEAVDDSQLPKDRFSAERLKGVDSTLKIQPAELGDSAVYLCASSHLTGQNLNEKLFFGSGTQLSVL.

The V and J genes are TRBV6-7 and TRBJ2-7, with TRBD2 matching over 9 bases. TRBV6-7 is classed as an ORF, of uncertain function. J was trimmed by 0 bases and V by 5 bases; bases with no gene match: 5. This CDR3 is 15 amino acids long. The CDR3 sequence: CASSRLAEISYEQYF. The CDR3 DNA reads as TGTGCCAGCAGTCGACTAGCGGAAATCTCCTACGAGCAGTACTTC.

The rearrangement uses TRBV28 and TRBJ1-4; TRBD1 might be the D (5 bases). Germline lookup yields CDR1 MDHEN and CDR2 SYDVKM. The V end lost 4 bases, the J end lost 3 bases, and 21 bases lay between the germline ends. CDR3 length: 18 amino acids. The CDR3 DNA sequence: TGTGCCAGCAGTTCCGGGACGGCACATAAAGAGGCTAATGAAAAACTGTTTTTT. Translation gives CASSSGTAHKEANEKLFF.